Listed here are 27 T cell receptor beta chains from one sample, sequenced in a study of OX40 agonist ivuxolimab in advanced cancers. Sequencing was performed with immunoSEQ multiplex PCR; in TCRdb, only in-frame clones are kept and a portion is missing. The profile shows roughly 86,000 clones, 65% to 90% of them singletons. Sample: CD4+ or CD8+ T cells sorted from blood, taken in a trial of the OX40 agonist ivuxolimab. Every receptor here comes from an adult with an advanced solid tumor such as melanoma, head and neck, liver or kidney cancer.

J is TRBJ1-6 and V is TRBV10-2; D remains ambiguous. Trimming stripped 0 bases from V and 10 bases from J, with 7 bases between. The CDR3 is made up of 13 amino acids. Germline V gives CDR1 WSHSY, CDR2 SAAADI. CDR3 DNA sequence: TGCGCCAGCAGTGAGTCGACGAGATCACCCCTCCACTTT. Translated, it gives CASSESTRSPLHF.

The rearrangement uses TRBV7-2 and TRBJ2-7; 9 bases line up with TRBD2. The junction had 7 bases not matched to a gene; V was cut back by 6 bases and J by 1 base. The V gene's germline CDR1 is SGHTA and CDR2 FQGNSA. This CDR3 region has 15 residues. CDR3 bases: TGTGCCAGCAGACCCAGCGGGGGGCTTTCCTACGAGCAGTACTTC. Translating gives CASRPSGGLSYEQYF.

The chain recombines TRBV19 with TRBJ1-2; possibly TRBD1 for D (6 bases). Germline V gene lookup returns CDR1 LNHDA and CDR2 SQIVND (reference sequence). The CDR3 consists of 14 residues. Trimming took 4 bases from V and 8 from J, leaving 17 bases between them. CDR3 in amino acids: CASSTGQPTTGYTF. CDR3 nucleotide sequence: TGTGCCAGTAGTACGGGACAACCTACAACCGGCTACACCTTC. The full variable domain, rest sourced from reference TRBV19 and TRBJ1-2, is DGGITQSPKYLFRKEGQNVTLSCEQNLNHDAMYWYRQDPGQGLRLIYYSQIVNDFQKGDIAEGYSVSREKKESFPLTVTSAQKNPTAFYLCASSTGQPTTGYTFGSGTRLTVV.

Remarks on this clone: This sample includes further DNA sequences coding for the same CDR3. V usage is TRBV28 and J usage is TRBJ2-5; D perhaps matches TRBD1 (8 bases). CDR1 is MDHEN and CDR2 is SYDVKM in the germline V gene. The V gene lost 2 bases and the J gene lost 2 bases, with 12 bases spanning the gap. The CDR3 sequence is 15 residues long. The CDR3 reads CASSLTGGGQETQYF. The CDR3 DNA sequence: TGTGCCAGCAGTTTAACAGGGGGGGGACAAGAGACCCAGTACTTC.

Only one count was recorded for this clone. This chain connects TRBV28 to TRBJ2-3; D is ambiguous. Trimming removed 8 bases from V and 8 bases from J, with 8 bases in between. In germline, CDR1 is MDHEN, CDR2 SYDVKM. The CDR3 is 10 amino acids. The CDR3 DNA follows: TGTGCCAGCGGCCTAGGTACGCAGTATTTT. It codes for CASGLGTQYF.

This chain links TRBV19 with TRBJ2-2; 7 positions agree with TRBD1. With V trimmed by 7 bases and J by 4 bases, 12 bases remained unmatched. This CDR3 has 16 amino acids. CDR1 is LNHDA, CDR2 SQIVND, per germline (reference sequence). In DNA, the CDR3 is TGTGCCAGTACGTACTTTAGGGGGCGCGGCACCGGGGAGCTGTTTTTT. Amino acid sequence: CASTYFRGRGTGELFF.

The V and J genes are TRBV12-5 and TRBJ1-2; 8 bases match TRBD1. Germline CDR1 LGHNT, CDR2 FRNRAP. The CDR3 covers 12 residues. Losses at the gene ends were 6 bases for V and 8 bases for J; bases not matched to a gene: 5. The CDR3 DNA sequence: TGTGCTAGTGGCCTAGGACAGGGCGGCTACACCTTC. This sequence encodes CASGLGQGGYTF.

This chain connects TRBV19 to TRBJ1-6; the D gene is possibly TRBD1 (6 bases). Germline values: CDR1 LNHDA, CDR2 SQIVND (reference sequence). This CDR3 is built from 14 residues. The germline V and J ends were trimmed by 3 bases and 7 bases, with 10 bases remaining between them. CDR3 coding DNA: TGTGCCAGTAGTATCGCACAGGGAAATTCACCCCTCCACTTT. It is translated as CASSIAQGNSPLHF.

This chain connects TRBV19 to TRBJ1-5, with TRBD1 identical over 7 bases. Trimming removed 6 bases from V and 2 bases from J; junction bases left unmatched: 7. Germline CDR1 and CDR2: LNHDA and SQIVND (reference sequence). This CDR3 spans 15 amino acids. The CDR3 is CASRNLDRGNQPQHF. CDR3 bases: TGTGCCAGTAGAAACCTTGACAGGGGCAATCAGCCCCAGCATTTT.

The V gene is TRBV2, the J gene TRBJ2-3; D not resolved. This CDR3 has 13 amino acids. Germline V lookup: CDR1 SNHLY, CDR2 FYNNEI. V shed 8 bases and J shed 4 bases, with 13 bases lying between them. The CDR3 sequence is CASAGYFSDTQYF. The DNA for the CDR3 is TGTGCCAGCGCCGGGTACTTTTCAGATACGCAGTATTTT.

The V and J genes are TRBV4-1 and TRBJ2-7; TRBD2 matches at 7 bases. With V trimmed by 2 bases and J by 0 bases, 7 bases remained unmatched. The CDR3 loop spans 16 amino acids. The germline V gene has CDR1 MGHRA and CDR2 YSYEKL. In DNA form, the CDR3 reads TGCGCCAGCAGCCAATTTTCTAGCGGACTCTCCTACGAGCAGTACTTC. Its protein is CASSQFSSGLSYEQYF.

This clone was detected ten times or more. The chain is built from TRBV29-1 and TRBJ2-4, with a possible D match to TRBD1 (6 bases). Per the germline V gene, CDR1 is SQVTM and CDR2 is ANQGSEA. Trimming took off 7 bases at V and 2 bases at J, with 12 bases between the two ends. The CDR3 is 13 amino acids. The CDR3 region is CSAGQGSKNIQYF. As DNA, the CDR3 is TGCAGCGCGGGGCAGGGGTCCAAAAACATTCAGTACTTC.

The chain uses TRBV5-1 and TRBJ2-2, with TRBD2 identical over 9 bases. The J segment lost 5 bases and the V segment lost 9 bases, leaving 8 bases of the junction unmatched. Germline V lookup: CDR1 SGHRS, CDR2 YFSETQ. The CDR3 extends over 14 amino acids. CDR3 loop: CATYSGSATGELFF. In DNA, the CDR3 is TGCGCCACCTATAGCGGGAGTGCTACCGGGGAGCTGTTTTTT.

The J gene is TRBJ2-3, the V gene TRBV7-3; no reliable D call. V lost 1 base and J lost 6, with 5 bases in between. Per germline, CDR1 SGHTA and CDR2 FQGTGA. This CDR3 comprises 12 residues. DNA of the CDR3: TGTGCCAGCAGCTTAAGTCCGGATACGCAGTATTTT. This translates into CASSLSPDTQYF.

Only one count was recorded for this clone. CDR3 sequence reads: CASSQGPKGSLISTDTQYF. The CDR3 nucleotides read TGTGCCAGCAGCCAGGGCCCGAAAGGTAGCCTCATAAGCACAGATACGCAGTATTTT. The chain carries TRBV5-4 and TRBJ2-3; D might be TRBD1 (5 bases). Germline assignment: CDR1 SGHNT and CDR2 YYREEE (reference sequence). Trimming took 4 bases from V and 0 from J, leaving 24 bases between them. This CDR3 contains 19 residues.

This clone was observed a handful of times. The rearrangement links TRBV15 to TRBJ1-3, with D possibly matching TRBD1 (5 bases). Trimming pared 1 base from V and 0 bases from J, leaving 7 bases between. This CDR3 region has 15 residues. Germline CDR1 and CDR2: LNHNV and YYDKDF (reference sequence). In nucleotides, the CDR3 is TGTGCCACCAGCAGAGGACAGAACTCTGGAAACACCATATATTTT. Amino acid sequence: CATSRGQNSGNTIYF.

The chain carries TRBV2 and TRBJ1-5, with D maybe TRBD1 (6 bases). The CDR3 extends over 16 amino acids. Trimming stripped 4 bases from V and 2 bases from J, with 15 bases between. Per the germline V gene, CDR1 is SNHLY and CDR2 is FYNNEI. The chain's CDR3 is CASSVQGWEGNQPQHF. DNA of the CDR3: TGTGCCAGCAGTGTACAGGGTTGGGAGGGCAATCAGCCCCAGCATTTT.

The chain is built from TRBV7-6 and TRBJ2-3; 8 positions match TRBD2. The V and J ends lost 5 bases and 4 bases, in that order; junction bases with no gene match: 8. The germline V gene encodes CDR1 SGHVS and CDR2 FNYEAQ. This CDR3 contains 15 residues. CDR3 coding DNA: TGTGCCAGCAGCCCGGCCCGGGGGGGACCAGATACGCAGTATTTT. This translates into CASSPARGGPDTQYF.

The chain employs TRBV4-2 and TRBJ2-7; maybe TRBD1 (6 bases). CDR1 is LGHNA and CDR2 is YNFKEQ in the germline V gene. Trimming removed 5 bases from V and 5 bases from J, with 13 bases in between. The CDR3 totals 13 residues. CDR3 protein: CASSLQGWDEQYF. As DNA, the CDR3 is TGTGCCAGCAGCTTACAGGGTTGGGACGAGCAGTACTTC.

This rearrangement joins TRBV18 to TRBJ1-1, with D perhaps matching TRBD1 (5 bases). CDR1 and CDR2 (germline): KGHSH, LQKENI. The CDR3 is 15 residues long. Between the trimmed V and J ends, which lost 3 bases and 1 base, there was a span of 12 bases. CDR3: CASSPGQVKNTEAFF. The CDR3 nucleotides read TGTGCCAGCTCACCTGGACAAGTAAAGAACACTGAAGCTTTCTTT.

The CDR3 loop is CASSIPLGGNYGYTF. The CDR3, as DNA: TGTGCCAGTAGTATACCCCTGGGCGGAAACTATGGCTACACCTTC. The chain combines TRBV19 with TRBJ1-2, with D unclear. The CDR3 length is 15 residues. The V end lost 2 bases, the J end lost 2 bases, and 12 bases lay between the germline ends. The germline gives CDR1 LNHDA, CDR2 SQIVND (reference sequence).

The V gene is TRBV5-4, the J gene TRBJ1-1; 9 nucleotides align to TRBD1. The J segment lost 8 bases and the V segment lost 4 bases, leaving 12 bases of the junction unmatched. Germline-derived CDR1 and CDR2 are SGHNT and YYREEE (reference sequence). The CDR3 is 15 residues long. This chain's CDR3 is CASSLDVGTGNEAFF. For the CDR3, the DNA is TGTGCCAGCAGCCTTGATGTCGGGACAGGGAACGAAGCTTTCTTT.

This clone was counted once. This chain links TRBV7-2 with TRBJ1-5, with a weak D call TRBD1 (6 bases). Germline values: CDR1 SGHTA, CDR2 FQGNSA. The V and J ends lost 5 bases and 0 bases respectively, with 23 bases between them. CDR3 length: 19 amino acids. This chain's CDR3 is CASSNPSVGGGPSNQPQHF. CDR3 in DNA: TGTGCCAGCAGCAATCCTTCAGTGGGGGGGGGCCCTAGCAATCAGCCCCAGCATTTT. Filled out from reference TRBV7-2 and TRBJ1-5, the complete variable domain reads GAGVSQSPSNKVTEKGKDVELRCDPISGHTALYWYRQSLGQGLEFLIYFQGNSAPDKSGLPSDRFSAERTGGSVSTLTIQRTQQEDSAVYLCASSNPSVGGGPSNQPQHFGDGTRLSIL.

The chain uses TRBV18 and TRBJ1-1; a possible D gene is TRBD1 (5 bases). V was trimmed by 6 bases and J by 4 bases, leaving 12 bases between them. The CDR3 loop spans 13 amino acids. CDR1 is KGHSH and CDR2 is LQKENI in the germline V gene. The CDR3 region is CASSRIGGTEAFF. The DNA of the CDR3 is TGTGCCAGCTCCCGAATTGGGGGCACTGAAGCTTTCTTT.

The chain joins TRBV2 to TRBJ1-2, with D hard to call. Trimming took 2 bases from V and 8 from J, leaving 12 bases between them. The CDR3 has 13 residues. Germline assignment: CDR1 SNHLY and CDR2 FYNNEI. Written as DNA, the CDR3 is TGTGCCAGCAGTGAAAGTTTTTCGGAAGGCTACACCTTC. Amino acid sequence: CASSESFSEGYTF.

The chain is built from TRBV2 and TRBJ2-3, with 7 bases fitting TRBD2. J lost 1 base, V lost 8 bases, and 6 bases had no gene match. From germline, CDR1 is SNHLY and CDR2 FYNNEI. This CDR3 region has 14 residues. The CDR3, as DNA: TGTGCCAGCCAGCGGGATCTAGGCACAGATACGCAGTATTTT. The encoded protein is CASQRDLGTDTQYF.

The chain has TRBV19 and TRBJ2-7; D is possibly TRBD1 (5 bases). This CDR3 contains 13 residues. With 4 bases removed from V and 6 bases from J, the gap between germline ends came to 13 bases. Looked up from germline, CDR1 is LNHDA and CDR2 is SQIVND (reference sequence). The CDR3 region has the DNA TGTGCCAGTAGTACGGGCTATGGGGCCGAGCAGTACTTC. Its translation: CASSTGYGAEQYF.